This passage covers 24 T cell receptor beta chains from one sample sequenced in a study of cytomegalovirus exposure and HLA in healthy donors. Only in-frame clones appear in the TCRdb table, and some are missing; sequencing was by immunoSEQ multiplex PCR. The data hold under 400,000 clones, with just over 85% observed a single time. Sequenced input: PBMCs. These receptors came from a woman aged 18-29 years in good health and CMV-seronegative.

This chain joins TRBV19 and TRBJ1-5; 7 bases line up with TRBD1. CDR3 length: 16 amino acids. From germline, CDR1 is LNHDA and CDR2 SQIVND (reference sequence). V shed 9 bases, J shed 1 base, and the junction held 12 bases outside the gene matches. CDR3 region: CASAQQGGSSNQPQHF. The CDR3 bases are TGTGCCAGCGCGCAGCAGGGGGGAAGCAGCAATCAGCCCCAGCATTTT.

The CDR3, as DNA: TGTGCCTGGAGTCGAAACCAGGGGCACGAGCAGTACTTC. Translation: CAWSRNQGHEQYF. V usage is TRBV30 and J usage is TRBJ2-7; possibly TRBD1 for D (6 bases). V was shortened by 2 bases and J by 5 bases, with 13 bases between the two germline ends. Per germline, CDR1 GTSNPN and CDR2 SVGIG (reference sequence). The CDR3 has 13 amino acids.

V is TRBV27 and J is TRBJ2-7; 9 nucleotides agree with TRBD1. This CDR3 has 13 amino acids. V shed 7 bases, J shed 3 bases, and the junction held 4 bases outside the gene matches. Germline CDR1 MNHEY, CDR2 SMNVEV (reference sequence). CDR3 sequence: CASKQGAVYEQYF. DNA for the CDR3: TGTGCCAGCAAACAGGGGGCGGTCTACGAGCAGTACTTC.

CDR3 sequence: CASTSGVKAFF. CDR3 nucleotides: TGTGCCTCGACTTCGGGGGTCAAAGCTTTCTTT. V is TRBV2 and J is TRBJ1-1; maybe TRBD1 (5 bases). The CDR3 runs 11 residues. The germline V gene has CDR1 SNHLY and CDR2 FYNNEI. The germline V and J ends were trimmed by 11 bases and 9 bases, with 16 bases remaining between them.

This chain joins TRBV4-2 and TRBJ2-2; the match to TRBD2 covers 11 bases. Germline CDR1 and CDR2: LGHNA and YNFKEQ. Germline trimming cut 5 bases from V and 4 bases from J; bases unmatched to any gene: 9. This CDR3 has 17 amino acids. The chain's CDR3 is CASSFLAGGQATGELFF. The CDR3 region has the DNA TGTGCCAGCAGCTTCCTAGCGGGGGGCCAGGCCACCGGGGAGCTGTTTTTT.

The rearrangement joins TRBV4-2 to TRBJ2-3, with D hard to call. Germline values: CDR1 LGHNA, CDR2 YNFKEQ. V was clipped by 0 bases and J by 3 bases, with 10 bases between them. The CDR3 totals 15 residues. The CDR3 spells CASSQDSRSTDTQYF. As DNA, the CDR3 is TGTGCCAGCAGCCAAGATTCTCGGTCTACAGATACGCAGTATTTT.

Comments on this clone: The same CDR3 can be traced to other DNA sequences in this sample. The V gene is TRBV9, the J gene TRBJ2-7, with 8 bases that match TRBD1. CDR3 length: 14 amino acids. V gave up 3 bases and J gave up 2 bases; unmatched junction bases: 4. Germline-derived CDR1 and CDR2 are SGDLS and YYNGEE. The CDR3 protein is CASSGGQGTYEQYF. The CDR3 DNA follows: TGTGCCAGCAGCGGAGGACAGGGAACCTACGAGCAGTACTTC.

This sequence joins TRBV18 and TRBJ2-3; D is unclear. V gave up 2 bases and J gave up 7 bases, with 16 bases separating them. CDR1 and CDR2 from the germline V gene are KGHSH and LQKENI. This CDR3 is 15 amino acids long. CDR3 amino acids: CASSPVPGDSNTQYF. The CDR3 nucleotides read TGTGCCAGCTCACCAGTGCCTGGCGACTCTAATACGCAGTATTTT.

The V gene is TRBV6-5, the J gene TRBJ2-7; a weak D match, TRBD1 (5 bases). V lost 0 bases, J lost 5 bases, and 11 bases lay in between. In germline, CDR1 is MNHEY, CDR2 SVGAGI. The CDR3 has 14 amino acids. As DNA, the CDR3 is TGTGCCAGCAGTTACTCCAGGGTAATAAACGAGCAGTACTTC. Encoded protein: CASSYSRVINEQYF.

The J gene is TRBJ1-3, the V gene TRBV14; TRBD1 is a possible D gene (5 bases). Germline CDR1 reads SGHDN; CDR2 reads FVKESK. The length of the CDR3 is 16 residues. V was clipped by 4 bases and J by 3 bases, with 16 bases between them. CDR3 coding DNA: TGTGCCAGCAGCCGGACGGGACTTTCACTTGGAAACACCATATATTTT. This translates into CASSRTGLSLGNTIYF.

This sequence joins TRBV5-1 and TRBJ2-6; 7 nucleotides agree with TRBD1. The CDR3 is made up of 18 amino acids. Germline CDR1 is SGHRS and CDR2 is YFSETQ. The V and J ends lost 4 bases and 0 bases, in that order; junction bases with no gene match: 10. For the CDR3, the DNA is TGCGCCAGCAGCCCCGGACAGGCGATAGCCTCTGGGGCCAACGTCCTGACTTTC. This gives the protein CASSPGQAIASGANVLTF.

The chain carries TRBV15 and TRBJ2-2; TRBD2 aligns across 8 bases. V dropped 5 bases and J dropped 4; count of bases not matched to a gene: 6. CDR3 length equals 15 residues. Germline values: CDR1 LNHNV, CDR2 YYDKDF (reference sequence). For the CDR3, the DNA is TGTGCCACCAGCCGAAAGCGGGAGAGCACCGGGGAGCTGTTTTTT. Translating it yields CATSRKRESTGELFF. Filled out from reference TRBV15 and TRBJ2-2, the complete variable domain reads DAMVIQNPRYQVTQFGKPVTLSCSQTLNHNVMYWYQQKSSQAPKLLFHYYDKDFNNEADTPDNFQSRRPNTSFCFLDIRSPGLGDTAMYLCATSRKRESTGELFFGEGSRLTVL.

The chain recombines TRBV9 with TRBJ2-1; 7 bases line up with TRBD2. This CDR3 region has 15 residues. After removal of 0 bases from V and 4 bases from J, the junction contained 4 bases not matched to a gene. The germline V gene encodes CDR1 SGDLS and CDR2 YYNGEE. The CDR3 nucleotides read TGTGCCAGCAGCGTAGAACTAGCGTATTACAATGAGCAGTTCTTC. Translated: CASSVELAYYNEQFF.

The chain uses TRBV5-1 and TRBJ2-1; 9 positions match TRBD2. With 0 bases clipped from V and 10 bases from J, the junction kept 17 bases outside the gene matches. Germline V gene data show CDR1 as SGHRS and CDR2 as YFSETQ. The CDR3 spans 18 residues. CDR3 sequence: CASSLEGLRAGGRPEQFF. The CDR3, as DNA: TGCGCCAGCAGCTTGGAGGGGCTCCGCGCGGGAGGGCGCCCAGAGCAGTTCTTC.

The V and J genes are TRBV7-9 and TRBJ1-2, with D possibly TRBD1 on 6 matching bases. Trimming removed 1 base from V and 5 bases from J, with 14 bases in between. CDR3 length equals 15 residues. Germline V gene sequence: CDR1 SEHNR, CDR2 FQNEAQ (reference sequence). Here the CDR3 reads CASSLGEGEMYGYTF. The CDR3 region has the DNA TGTGCCAGCAGCTTAGGCGAGGGGGAAATGTATGGCTACACCTTC.

The chain links TRBV30 to TRBJ2-3, with a possible D match to TRBD1 (5 bases). The CDR3 has 12 residues. The V end was cut by 2 bases, the J end by 4 bases, with 7 bases between. Germline CDR1 and CDR2: GTSNPN and SVGIG (reference sequence). CDR3 coding DNA: TGTGCCTGGAGTCAGGGCCCAGATACGCAGTATTTT. Translating gives CAWSQGPDTQYF.

The chain employs TRBV7-3 and TRBJ2-5; 9 bases match TRBD2. Per the germline V gene, CDR1 is SGHTA and CDR2 is FQGTGA. CDR3 length: 15 amino acids. After removal of 8 bases from V and 1 base from J, the junction contained 8 bases not matched to a gene. CDR3 residues: CASSNRRGGQETQYF. CDR3 coding DNA: TGTGCCAGCTCCAATAGGCGGGGGGGCCAAGAGACCCAGTACTTC.

J is TRBJ2-7 and V is TRBV6-6, with TRBD1 as a possible D gene (7 bases). Deletions cut 0 bases from V and 4 bases from J, with 10 bases between. CDR3 size: 14 residues. The germline gives CDR1 MNHNY, CDR2 SVGAGI (reference sequence). CDR3 in amino acids: CASSYSTGRYEQYF. CDR3 DNA: TGTGCCAGCAGTTACTCGACAGGGAGGTACGAGCAGTACTTC.

This chain links TRBV10-2 with TRBJ2-5; D may be TRBD1 (5 bases). Per the germline V gene, CDR1 is WSHSY and CDR2 is SAAADI. Trimming removed 6 bases at V and 2 bases at J, with 10 bases between. The CDR3 has 13 amino acids. CDR3 nucleotides: TGCGCCAGCAGGACAGCTTCTCAAGAGACCCAGTACTTC. Amino acids: CASRTASQETQYF.

The genes are TRBV11-2 and TRBJ2-2; a weak D match, TRBD2 (6 bases). Germline CDR1 is SGHAT and CDR2 is FQNNGV. The CDR3 consists of 13 residues. V was cut by 8 bases and J by 3 bases, with 10 bases left in between. In nucleotides, the CDR3 is TGTGCCAGCTGGGGCGGGGACACCGGGGAGCTGTTTTTT. Translated, it gives CASWGGDTGELFF.

This chain joins TRBV5-4 and TRBJ2-5; 7 nucleotides align to TRBD1. Germline V lookup: CDR1 SGHNT, CDR2 YYREEE (reference sequence). With V trimmed by 0 bases and J by 1 base, 6 bases remained unmatched. The CDR3 length is 16 residues. CDR3 region: CASSLDAGTAQETQYF. In nucleotides, the CDR3 is TGTGCCAGCAGCTTGGATGCTGGGACAGCCCAAGAGACCCAGTACTTC.

The V and J genes are TRBV9 and TRBJ2-2, with 7 bases that match TRBD1. V gave up 3 bases and J gave up 4 bases; unmatched junction bases: 9. The CDR3 extends over 16 amino acids. Per the germline V gene, CDR1 is SGDLS and CDR2 is YYNGEE. Here the CDR3 reads CASSALTGLLTGELFF. CDR3 nucleotides: TGTGCCAGCAGCGCTCTGACAGGGCTCCTCACCGGGGAGCTGTTTTTT.

The chain links TRBV27 to TRBJ2-5; 7 positions agree with TRBD1. The CDR3 spans 12 residues. Germline V lookup: CDR1 MNHEY, CDR2 SMNVEV (reference sequence). Losses at the gene ends were 6 bases for V and 5 bases for J; bases not matched to a gene: 3. CDR3 region: CASSYRGETQYF. CDR3 DNA sequence: TGTGCCAGCAGCTACAGGGGTGAGACCCAGTACTTC.

The J gene is TRBJ2-7, the V gene TRBV7-6, with TRBD1 matching over 8 bases. V was pared by 5 bases and J by 2 bases, with 5 bases of the junction left unmatched. CDR3 length: 14 amino acids. CDR1 is SGHVS and CDR2 is FNYEAQ in the germline V gene. CDR3 coding DNA: TGTGCCAGCAGCCCGACAGGGGAAGCCTACGAGCAGTACTTC. Amino acids: CASSPTGEAYEQYF. The whole variable domain, filled in from reference TRBV7-6 and TRBJ2-7, reads GAGVSQSPRYKVTKRGQDVALRCDPISGHVSLYWYRQALGQGPEFLTYFNYEAQQDKSGLPNDRFSAERPEGSISTLTIQRTEQRDSAMYRCASSPTGEAYEQYFGPGTRLTVT.